This TCR beta chain was observed in a study of neoadjuvant anti-PD-1 for oral cavity cancer. V gave up 5 bases and J gave up 0 bases, with 16 bases separating them. Germline V gene sequence: CDR1 LNHDA, CDR2 SQIVND (reference sequence). The CDR3 covers 16 residues. Using immunoSEQ multiplex PCR, the repertoire was profiled, and TCRdb retains in-frame clones only, with some absent. The top ten hold over 2.5% of the sample, which has 15,000 to 20,000 clones, over 65% seen once. This clonotype was obtained from a person aged 40 to 85 with oral cavity squamous cell carcinoma. V usage is TRBV19 and J usage is TRBJ1-1; D may be TRBD1 (6 bases). The sequencing here drew on PBMCs, taken before nivolumab (anti-PD-1) treatment. The CDR3 region is CASSLRTVRMNTEAFF. As DNA, the CDR3 is TGTGCCAGTAGTCTCAGGACAGTTCGGATGAACACTGAAGCTTTCTTT.